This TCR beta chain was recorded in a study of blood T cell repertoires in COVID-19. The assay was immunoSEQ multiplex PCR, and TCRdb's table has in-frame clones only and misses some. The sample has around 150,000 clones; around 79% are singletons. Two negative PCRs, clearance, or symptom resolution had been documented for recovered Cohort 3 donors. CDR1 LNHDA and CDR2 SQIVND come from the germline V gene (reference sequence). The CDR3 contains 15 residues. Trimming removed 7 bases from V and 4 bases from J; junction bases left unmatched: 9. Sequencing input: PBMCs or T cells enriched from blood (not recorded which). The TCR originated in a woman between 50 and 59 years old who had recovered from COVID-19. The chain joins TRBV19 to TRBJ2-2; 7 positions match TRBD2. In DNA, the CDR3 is TGTGCCAGTACGCTGGGGACTACCATCACCGGGGAGCTGTTTTTT. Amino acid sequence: CASTLGTTITGELFF. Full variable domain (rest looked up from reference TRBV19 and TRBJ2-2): DGGITQSPKYLFRKEGQNVTLSCEQNLNHDAMYWYRQDPGQGLRLIYYSQIVNDFQKGDIAEGYSVSREKKESFPLTVTSAQKNPTAFYLCASTLGTTITGELFFGEGSRLTVL.